The next 21 T cell receptor beta chains were all read from a single sample in a study of OX40 agonist ivuxolimab in advanced cancers. Method: immunoSEQ multiplex PCR; TCRdb's copy keeps in-frame clones and lacks some. The data show around 84,000 clones, 65% to 85% seen once. This specimen was CD4+ or CD8+ T cells sorted from blood, taken in a trial of the OX40 agonist ivuxolimab. All receptors come from an adult with an advanced solid tumor such as melanoma, head and neck, liver or kidney cancer.

The chain recombines TRBV6-1 with TRBJ2-7; D may be TRBD1 (6 bases). The CDR3 contains 15 residues. Trimming pared 6 bases from V and 2 bases from J, leaving 17 bases between. The germline CDR1 and CDR2 sequences are MNHNS and SASEGT. The CDR3 here is CASSETGRQTYEQYF. The DNA of the CDR3 is TGTGCCAGCAGCGAGACAGGTAGACAAACCTACGAGCAGTACTTC.

This clone was recorded a few times. This chain connects TRBV5-4 to TRBJ2-6; the D is unclear. Trimming removed 2 bases at V and 2 bases at J, with 5 bases between. Germline lookup yields CDR1 SGHNT and CDR2 YYREEE (reference sequence). This CDR3 spans 14 amino acids. The CDR3 here is CASSFKAGANVLTF. CDR3 DNA sequence: TGTGCCAGCAGCTTCAAAGCTGGGGCCAACGTCCTGACTTTC. The full variable domain, completed using reference TRBV5-4 and TRBJ2-6, is ETGVTQSPTHLIKTRGQQVTLRCSSQSGHNTVSWYQQALGQGPQFIFQYYREEENGRGNFPPRFSGLQFPNYSSELNVNALELDDSALYLCASSFKAGANVLTFGAGSRLTVL.

This chain links TRBV6-5 with TRBJ2-7; D is unresolved. V dropped 5 bases and J dropped 0 bases, with 8 bases sitting between them. CDR3 length equals 13 residues. Germline assignment: CDR1 MNHEY and CDR2 SVGAGI. This CDR3 reads CASSHRNSYEQYF. CDR3 nucleotides: TGTGCCAGCAGTCACCGAAACTCCTACGAGCAGTACTTC.

V gene TRBV5-6 combines with J gene TRBJ2-3, with TRBD2 matching over 7 bases. This CDR3 has 16 residues. The V segment lost 4 bases and the J segment 0 bases; nucleotides outside the gene matches: 8. From germline, CDR1 is SGHDT and CDR2 YYEEEE. CDR3 in DNA: TGTGCCAGCAGCCTGGGGGGGTTTACTAGCACAGATACGCAGTATTTT. It is translated as CASSLGGFTSTDTQYF. Filled out from reference TRBV5-6 and TRBJ2-3, the complete variable domain reads DAGVTQSPTHLIKTRGQQVTLRCSPKSGHDTVSWYQQALGQGPQFIFQYYEEEERQRGNFPDRFSGHQFPNYSSELNVNALLLGDSALYLCASSLGGFTSTDTQYFGPGTRLTVL.

This clone was recorded a few times. The V and J genes are TRBV9 and TRBJ2-5; D is possibly TRBD1 (6 bases). The germline V gene has CDR1 SGDLS and CDR2 YYNGEE. The CDR3 contains 16 residues. V lost 0 bases and J lost 5, with 17 bases in between. The chain's CDR3 is CASSVVPQGRGETQYF. The CDR3 DNA follows: TGTGCCAGCAGCGTAGTCCCTCAGGGGCGCGGTGAGACCCAGTACTTC.

The chain joins TRBV6-5 to TRBJ1-5, with D maybe TRBD1 (5 bases). CDR3 length equals 11 residues. Germline V lookup: CDR1 MNHEY, CDR2 SVGAGI. This CDR3 is CATGSNQPQHF. CDR3 nucleotides: TGTGCAACAGGTAGCAATCAGCCCCAGCATTTT.

The J gene is TRBJ2-1, the V gene TRBV14; no definite D call. Per germline, CDR1 SGHDN and CDR2 FVKESK. The CDR3 length is 11 residues. V gave up 0 bases and J gave up 8 bases, with 2 bases separating them. The CDR3 reads CASSQEYEQFF. In DNA form, the CDR3 reads TGTGCCAGCAGCCAAGAATATGAGCAGTTCTTC.

Only one count was recorded for this clone. V is TRBV10-3 and J is TRBJ1-1, with D unresolved. CDR3 length: 15 amino acids. V was trimmed by 0 bases and J by 4 bases, leaving 12 bases between them. Germline V gives CDR1 ENHRY, CDR2 SYGVKD. The CDR3 region has the DNA TGTGCCATCAGTGAGTCAACACAGCTCACCACTGAAGCTTTCTTT. Its protein is CAISESTQLTTEAFF.

The rearrangement uses TRBV29-1 and TRBJ2-3, with 11 bases identical to TRBD2. CDR3 length equals 15 residues. From germline, CDR1 is SQVTM and CDR2 ANQGSEA. With 6 bases clipped from V and 1 base from J, the junction kept 6 bases outside the gene matches. CDR3 sequence reads: CSVEPGLAGTDTQYF. The CDR3 nucleotides are TGCAGCGTCGAGCCGGGACTAGCGGGCACAGATACGCAGTATTTT.

CDR3 residues: CASSLGAVGIRDEQFF. Written as DNA, the CDR3 is TGTGCCAGCAGCTTAGGGGCAGTCGGTATACGCGATGAGCAGTTCTTC. The genes are TRBV7-9 and TRBJ2-1; D not certain. Germline values: CDR1 SEHNR, CDR2 FQNEAQ (reference sequence). V was trimmed by 1 base and J by 8 bases, leaving 18 bases between them. The CDR3 runs 16 residues.

J is TRBJ2-7 and V is TRBV10-3; perhaps TRBD2 as D (5 bases). Germline lookup yields CDR1 ENHRY and CDR2 SYGVKD. The CDR3 is 12 residues long. Trimming removed 6 bases from V and 2 bases from J, with 8 bases in between. CDR3 nucleotides: TGTGCCATCAGCGGGGTTGCCTACGAGCAGTACTTC. Amino acids: CAISGVAYEQYF.

The chain uses TRBV7-3 and TRBJ2-5; 10 bases agree with TRBD2. This CDR3 has 15 amino acids. Germline V gene sequence: CDR1 SGHTA, CDR2 FQGTGA. V shed 5 bases, J shed 4 bases, and the junction held 7 bases outside the gene matches. The CDR3 nucleotides read TGTGCCAGCAGCCGGACTAGCGGTTCCCGAGAGACCCAGTACTTC. Its protein product is CASSRTSGSRETQYF.

V usage is TRBV5-8 and J usage is TRBJ1-1; TRBD1 agrees at 10 bases. CDR3 length: 12 amino acids. The germline CDR1 and CDR2 sequences are SGHTS and YDEGEE. V dropped 4 bases and J dropped 11; count of bases not matched to a gene: 5. Here the CDR3 DNA reads TGTGCCAGCAGCAGACAGGGGGCGCGGGCTTTCTTT. Translating it yields CASSRQGARAFF.

The chain is built from TRBV9 and TRBJ2-3; tentative D call: TRBD1 (6 bases). Germline assignment: CDR1 SGDLS and CDR2 YYNGEE. The CDR3 loop spans 15 amino acids. Deletions cut 4 bases from V and 2 bases from J, with 14 bases between. The DNA of the CDR3 is TGTGCCAGCAGCCCAACAGGGTACCACACAGATACGCAGTATTTT. Translating it yields CASSPTGYHTDTQYF.

This chain joins TRBV5-1 and TRBJ2-3; D remains ambiguous. CDR1 is SGHRS, CDR2 YFSETQ, per germline. The CDR3 consists of 15 residues. Trimming removed 2 bases from V and 0 bases from J, with 10 bases in between. The CDR3: CASSFLGSSTDTQYF. The CDR3 bases are TGCGCCAGCAGCTTCCTGGGTTCTAGCACAGATACGCAGTATTTT.

This chain joins TRBV12-5 and TRBJ2-3; D may match TRBD1 or TRBD2 (5 bases each). CDR1 LGHNT and CDR2 FRNRAP come from the germline V gene. This CDR3 has 14 residues. Trimming shortened V by 3 bases and J by 1 base, and 8 bases separated the two germline ends. CDR3 loop: CASGFGGGTDTQYF. The CDR3 DNA follows: TGTGCTAGTGGTTTTGGGGGAGGCACAGATACGCAGTATTTT.

The V gene is TRBV7-2, the J gene TRBJ2-7; 7 bases agree with TRBD1. Germline V CDR1 and CDR2: SGHTA, FQGNSA. The CDR3 consists of 15 residues. V lost 5 bases to trimming and J lost 0 bases; unmatched junction nucleotides: 7. CDR3 DNA: TGTGCCAGCAGCCAAGGGACAGACTACTCCTACGAGCAGTACTTC. It yields the protein CASSQGTDYSYEQYF.

The V gene is TRBV11-2, the J gene TRBJ1-1, with D hard to call. Germline V gene data show CDR1 as SGHAT and CDR2 as FQNNGV. V lost 4 bases to trimming and J lost 7 bases, with 13 bases between them. The CDR3 sequence is 13 residues long. The DNA of the CDR3 is TGTGCCAGCAGCTCACGCTTGACGGATGAAGCTTTCTTT. Its translation is CASSSRLTDEAFF. Drawing the rest from reference TRBV11-2 and TRBJ1-1, the complete variable domain is EAGVAQSPRYKIIEKRQSVAFWCNPISGHATLYWYQQILGQGPKLLIQFQNNGVVDDSQLPKDRFSAERLKGVDSTLKIQPAKLEDSAVYLCASSSRLTDEAFFGQGTRLTVV.

The chain combines TRBV5-5 with TRBJ1-3; no definite D call. Germline values: CDR1 SGHKS, CDR2 YYEKEE (reference sequence). V gave up 2 bases and J gave up 0 bases, with 6 bases separating them. The length of the CDR3 is 14 residues. CDR3 in amino acids: CASSLLGSGNTIYF. The CDR3 bases are TGTGCCAGCAGCTTATTAGGCTCTGGAAACACCATATATTTT. Filled out from reference TRBV5-5 and TRBJ1-3, the complete variable domain reads DAGVTQSPTHLIKTRGQQVTLRCSPISGHKSVSWYQQVLGQGPQFIFQYYEKEERGRGNFPDRFSARQFPNYSSELNVNALLLGDSALYLCASSLLGSGNTIYFGEGSWLTVV.

The rearrangement joins TRBV21-1 to TRBJ2-7; the table's D call of TRBD2 was not tested on the DNA. TRBV21-1 is a pseudogene locus. CDR3 size: 15 residues. CDR3 amino acids: CASSQKRRNYYEQYF. CDR3 nucleotides: TGTGCCAGCAGCCAAAAGAGAAGAAACTACTACGAGCAGTACTTC.

J is TRBJ2-3 and V is TRBV29-1, with D perhaps matching TRBD1 (6 bases). This CDR3 comprises 18 residues. Germline V gene data show CDR1 as SQVTM and CDR2 as ANQGSEA. The V and J ends lost 2 bases and 2 bases respectively, with 23 bases between them. Here the CDR3 reads CSVEPPTGPYFYTDTQYF. In DNA, the CDR3 is TGCAGCGTTGAACCCCCGACAGGACCTTATTTTTACACAGATACGCAGTATTTT.